This T cell receptor (beta chain) was captured by sequencing in a study of T cell repertoires in cytomegalovirus infection. Overall study: CMV infection plus the matching HLA type was flagged by public TCR beta signatures. Study observations and caveats: Across the ex vivo response, the dominant clonotypes were HLA-C-restricted CMV-specific TCR beta clonotypes.

This CDR3 is built from 15 residues. The V end was cut by 3 bases, the J end by 3 bases, with 14 bases between. CDR1 and CDR2 from the germline V gene are SGHVS and FNYEAQ. MiXCR was run by TCRdb on the reads, yielding one entry per CDR3 protein. This sample has under 450,000 distinct CDR3 sequences, with approximately 30% found just once. In this sample, this clonotype turned up once. The antigen is unknown. The material sequenced was cultured PBMCs, taken from culture after CMV antigen stimulation. The chain is built from TRBV7-6 and TRBJ2-5, with TRBD1 as a possible D gene (6 bases). This sequence was found in a human donor in good health (CMV status not recorded). Some clones in this sample may be carry-over from other donors' samples. This chain's CDR3 is CASSFSSAGEETQYF. In DNA, the CDR3 is TGTGCCAGCAGCTTTTCCTCGGCAGGGGAAGAGACCCAGTACTTC.